This T cell receptor (beta chain) originates from a study of regulatory T cells in long-lasting Graves disease. Overall study context: Persistent Graves' disease meant over 5 years of antithyroid drugs with positive TSH receptor antibodies.

Regarding time point: persistent/refractory GD, antithyroid drugs over 5 years with positive TRAb. Construction of the TCR library relied on RNA isolated from PBMCs. This clonotype was seen many times. Germline trimming cut 3 bases from V and 6 bases from J; bases unmatched to any gene: 3. Germline lookup yields CDR1 SNHLY and CDR2 FYNNEI. This CDR3 has 14 residues. Building of the TCR beta libraries involved iRepertoire HTBI primers and Arm-PCR of CDR3 regions. TCRdb analysed the multiplex PCR reads with MiXCR anew, one entry per CDR3 protein. The table has 350,000 to 500,000 distinct CDR3 sequences, under 25% seen once.

Material: peripheral blood mononuclear cells (PBMCs), obtained when the disease was refractory, from a patient treated with antithyroid drugs. The chain is built from TRBV2 and TRBJ1-5; 9 bases are shared with TRBD1. The sequence came from a female donor with Graves disease. The CDR3 protein is CASSEGQGAQPQHF. DNA of the CDR3: TGTGCCAGCAGTGAGGGACAGGGCGCTCAGCCCCAGCATTTT.